This is a list of T cell receptor beta chains from one sample in a study of OX40 agonist ivuxolimab in advanced cancers. Generated by immunoSEQ multiplex PCR, the TCRdb table keeps only in-frame clones and is missing some. The sample holds roughly 120,000 clones, approximately 90% seen once. The sequencing here drew on CD4+ or CD8+ T cells sorted from blood, taken in a trial of the OX40 agonist ivuxolimab. The receptors originated from an adult with an advanced solid tumor such as melanoma, head and neck, liver or kidney cancer. Both conserved end residues are part of each CDR3. The D gene is left open where the match is weak. Only part of the rows carry a size: once, few, many, or a class if the clone is expanded.

abundance,d_gene,j_gene,v_gene,CDR3nt,CDR3aa
-,TRBD2,TRBJ2-1,TRBV14,TGTGCCAGCAGCCACCCGGGGGGGCCTTACAATGAGCAGTTCTTC,CASSHPGGPYNEQFF
-,TRBD1,TRBJ1-2,TRBV18,TGTGCCAGCTCACCGAGGGACAGGTTTTCGTATGGCTACACCTTC,CASSPRDRFSYGYTF
-,-,TRBJ1-1,TRBV10-3,TGTGCCATCCGAGGGGGAGAGAACACTGAAGCTTTCTTT,CAIRGGENTEAFF
-,TRBD1,TRBJ1-4,TRBV5-6,TGTGCCAGCAGCTTGGCCTCGGGACAGGGGTATGAAAAACTGTTTTTT,CASSLASGQGYEKLFF
once,-,TRBJ1-1,TRBV7-2,TGTGCCAGCAGCGCAGCTACCACTGAAGCTTTCTTT,CASSAATTEAFF
-,-,TRBJ1-1,TRBV6-5,TGTGCCAGCAGTTCGTGGAGGGGGATGAACACTGAAGCTTTCTTT,CASSSWRGMNTEAFF
-,TRBD1,TRBJ1-5,TRBV7-3,TGTGCCAGCAGCCCCCGGACAGGATATAGCAATCAGCCCCAGCATTTT,CASSPRTGYSNQPQHF
-,-,TRBJ1-2,TRBV18,TGTGCCAGCTCACCCACGGACAGCTCAAATGGCTACACCTTC,CASSPTDSSNGYTF
-,TRBD1,TRBJ2-2,TRBV7-9,TGTGCCAGCAGCAAGGACAGGGGGGACGTTCACACCGGGGAGCTGTTTTTT,CASSKDRGDVHTGELFF
-,-,TRBJ2-3,TRBV13,TGTGCCAGCAGCTTAGTGGGCTTCGGCACAGATACGCAGTATTTT,CASSLVGFGTDTQYF
-,TRBD1,TRBJ1-2,TRBV6-5,TGTGCCAGCACCAGACAGGGGGCGAGGAATGGCTACACCTTC,CASTRQGARNGYTF
-,-,TRBJ1-3,TRBV28,TGTGCCAGCCGTTCAGGGAGCAGTAGGAACACCATATATTTT,CASRSGSSRNTIYF
-,-,TRBJ2-3,TRBV29-1,TGCAGCGTTGAAGCAGGGAGGTCGGGCACAGATACGCAGTATTTT,CSVEAGRSGTDTQYF
-,-,TRBJ2-3,TRBV6-6,TGTGCCAGCACCAAGGAGCTTTGGAGGGGAGATACGCAGTATTTT,CASTKELWRGDTQYF
-,-,TRBJ2-7,TRBV4-3,TGCGCCAGCAGCCAAGAGCCACACGCCACCTACGAGCAGTACTTC,CASSQEPHATYEQYF
-,-,TRBJ1-1,TRBV7-2,TGTGCCAGCAGTTCCCACTGGAACACTGAAGCTTTCTTT,CASSSHWNTEAFF
-,-,TRBJ1-1,TRBV7-9,TGTGCCACCGCTATAGGGATTGAAGCTTTCTTT,CATAIGIEAFF
-,TRBD1,TRBJ1-4,TRBV5-8,TGTGCCAGCAGCTATTGGGACAGTGCAACTAATGAAAAACTGTTTTTT,CASSYWDSATNEKLFF
-,-,TRBJ1-3,TRBV5-1,TGCGCCAGCAGCAAGGAGGGTAGCTCTGGAAACACCATATATTTT,CASSKEGSSGNTIYF
-,-,TRBJ2-5,TRBV7-8,TGTGCCAGCAGCTTGACAGTTCGAGAGACCCAGTACTTC,CASSLTVRETQYF
-,-,TRBJ2-7,TRBV5-4,TGTGCCAGCAGTTTGGCGGGACGGAGCTACGAGCAGTACTTC,CASSLAGRSYEQYF
-,-,TRBJ1-1,TRBV6-5,TGTGCCAGCAGCCTCCGTGGCACTGAAGCTTTCTTT,CASSLRGTEAFF
-,-,TRBJ2-3,TRBV4-2,TGTGCCAGCAGCCAAGAGGTAGAACCCACAGATACGCAGTATTTT,CASSQEVEPTDTQYF
-,TRBD2,TRBJ2-3,TRBV6-1,TGTGCCAGCAGTGAGGGCGGGAGGGGTTATACGCAGTATTTT,CASSEGGRGYTQYF
-,-,TRBJ2-1,TRBV5-6,TGTGCCAGCAGCTTTTTTTTGACAGCGGCCTACAATGAGCAGTTCTTC,CASSFFLTAAYNEQFF
-,-,TRBJ1-2,TRBV28,TGTGCCAGCACCCTTTTCCAGTCTAACTATGGCTACACCTTC,CASTLFQSNYGYTF
-,-,TRBJ1-5,TRBV6-5,TGTGCCAGCAGTTACAGAACTAATCAGCCCCAGCATTTT,CASSYRTNQPQHF
-,TRBD1,TRBJ1-2,TRBV19,TGTGCCAGTAGTATTTCGACAGGGGACTATGGCTACACCTTC,CASSISTGDYGYTF
few,-,TRBJ1-1,TRBV30,TGTGCCTGGAGTGGCGTGGAGGCCAGTGCTTTCTTT,CAWSGVEASAFF
-,-,TRBJ1-1,TRBV12-5,TGTGCTAGTGGTTTCGGCCTGGACACTGAAGCTTTCTTT,CASGFGLDTEAFF
-,TRBD1,TRBJ2-1,TRBV28,TGTGCCAGCAACCGGGACAGGGGGCCCCGCCACTACAATGAGCAGTTCTTC,CASNRDRGPRHYNEQFF
-,-,TRBJ1-3,TRBV9,TGTGCCAGCAGCGTAGCGACAGACTCTGGAAACACCATATATTTT,CASSVATDSGNTIYF
-,TRBD1,TRBJ1-4,TRBV30,TGTGCCTGGAGTCCTCGACAGGGAATTAATGAAAAACTGTTTTTT,CAWSPRQGINEKLFF
-,TRBD2,TRBJ2-7,TRBV7-9,TGTGCCAGCAGCCTAAAAGGGACTAGCGGGGGGATTCTTCCCTACGAGCAGTACTTC,CASSLKGTSGGILPYEQYF
-,-,TRBJ2-4,TRBV28,TGTGCCAGCAGTTTGGAGGGGGCGGCCAAAAACATTCAGTACTTC,CASSLEGAAKNIQYF
-,-,TRBJ1-1,TRBV4-2,TGTGCCAGCAGCCAAGATGTGGGTTACACTGAAGCTTTCTTT,CASSQDVGYTEAFF
-,-,TRBJ2-5,TRBV9,TGTGCCAGCAGCGTAGGGACTATCAGAGAGACCCAGTACTTC,CASSVGTIRETQYF
-,-,TRBJ1-1,TRBV5-4,TGTGCCAGCAGCTTGGATGGCACGAACACTGAAGCTTTCTTT,CASSLDGTNTEAFF
-,-,TRBJ2-7,TRBV7-2,TGTGCCAGCAGCTTAGATTGGACTAACGAGCAGTACTTC,CASSLDWTNEQYF
few,-,TRBJ2-1,TRBV28,TGTGCCAGCAGTTTACTCTCCAATGAGCAGTTCTTC,CASSLLSNEQFF
once,TRBD1,TRBJ2-7,TRBV2,TGTGCCAGCAGTGAAAAGAGGACAGGGGCCCCCTACGAGCAGTACTTC,CASSEKRTGAPYEQYF
-,-,TRBJ2-1,TRBV5-8,TGTGCCAGCAGCTCATGGCACGGCGGAGGGTACAATGAGCAGTTCTTC,CASSSWHGGGYNEQFF
-,-,TRBJ1-5,TRBV6-5,TGTGCCAGCAGTTACCCCGCGGGTAGGGGCAATCAGCCCCAGCATTTT,CASSYPAGRGNQPQHF
-,TRBD1,TRBJ2-7,TRBV5-1,TGCGCCAGCAGCACCGGACAGGGGGGCGGGTATCTTGGCTACGAGCAGTACTTC,CASSTGQGGGYLGYEQYF
-,-,TRBJ1-5,TRBV30,TGTGCCTGGATGGCGGGGGGGGCAAGTCAGCCCCAGCATTTT,CAWMAGGASQPQHF
-,-,TRBJ1-5,TRBV18,TGTGCCAGCTCACCCTCACTAGGCAATCAGCCCCAGCATTTT,CASSPSLGNQPQHF
-,-,TRBJ2-1,TRBV5-4,TGTGCCAGCAGTCTAACAGGGTCCGGTGAGCAGTTCTTC,CASSLTGSGEQFF
-,TRBD1,TRBJ2-6,TRBV5-6,TGTGCCAGCAGTCCGACAGGGGGCGCTGGGGCCAACGTCCTGACTTTC,CASSPTGGAGANVLTF
-,-,TRBJ2-2,TRBV11-3,TGTGCCAGCAGCTTAGAGGAGACCCCTCCCGGGGAGCTGTTTTTT,CASSLEETPPGELFF
-,-,TRBJ2-2,TRBV4-2,TGTGCCAGCAGTCACGGGGCCGGGGGGGAGCTGTTTTTT,CASSHGAGGELFF
-,TRBD2,TRBJ2-3,TRBV28,TGTGCCAGCAGTCCCACTAGCGAAGATCACACACACGGAGATACGCAGTATTTT,CASSPTSEDHTHGDTQYF
-,TRBD1,TRBJ1-2,TRBV7-6,TGTGCCAGCAGCCCAGGACAGGGGGATGGCTACACCTTC,CASSPGQGDGYTF
-,-,TRBJ1-2,TRBV19,TGTGCCAGTAGTATAGATGGACAGAAGAGGTATGGCTACACCTTC,CASSIDGQKRYGYTF
-,-,TRBJ2-7,TRBV29-1,TGCAGCGCAAGGGAAGACGAGCAGTACTTC,CSAREDEQYF
-,-,TRBJ1-1,TRBV19,TGTGCCAGTAGTATAGATGAGCTGAACACTGAAGCTTTCTTT,CASSIDELNTEAFF
-,-,TRBJ1-3,TRBV7-2,TGTGCCAGCAGCTTAAGCCTCGCCGGGTCCTCTGGAAACACCATATATTTT,CASSLSLAGSSGNTIYF
-,-,TRBJ2-2,TRBV2,TGTGCCAGCAGTGATTTTGGTTCGAACACCGGGGAGCTGTTTTTT,CASSDFGSNTGELFF
-,TRBD2,TRBJ2-5,TRBV27,TGTGCCAGCAGGCAAGCGGGAGTCGCCGAGACCCAGTACTTC,CASRQAGVAETQYF
-,-,TRBJ2-2,TRBV29-1,TGCAGCGTTGACAGGGGTGTGACCGGGGAGCTGTTTTTT,CSVDRGVTGELFF
-,TRBD2,TRBJ2-1,TRBV27,TGTGCCAGCAGTTTATGGGCTAGCGGGGGGGGCTCGGGCTATGAGCAGTTCTTC,CASSLWASGGGSGYEQFF